This is a list of T cell receptor beta chains from one sample in a study of cytomegalovirus exposure and HLA in healthy donors. Method: immunoSEQ multiplex PCR; TCRdb's copy keeps in-frame clones and lacks some. The sample has roughly 200,000 clones, approximately 85% seen once. What was sequenced was PBMCs. The receptor source for this set is a woman aged 45 to 65 in good health and CMV-seronegative. Both conserved end residues are part of each CDR3. For some rows the clone size is stated as once, few or many, or as a class when expanded; others skip it.

once,TRBV5-1,TRBJ2-1,CASSLVAQRGNEQFF
-,TRBV28,TRBJ2-7,CASSKGGVTFYEQYF
-,TRBV28,TRBJ1-2,CASRDSLGYTF
-,TRBV18,TRBJ2-1,CASSPQTGMNEQFF
-,TRBV6-5,TRBJ1-1,CASSYSVGGSTEAFF
-,TRBV30,TRBJ2-7,CAWSRDSYEQYF
-,TRBV6-5,TRBJ1-2,CASSYSRTEVGNGYTF
-,TRBV5-1,TRBJ2-5,CASSFFSGLVSETQYF
-,TRBV27,TRBJ2-7,CASSLGRRGREQYF
-,TRBV29-1,TRBJ1-1,CSARKWQGDSNTEAFF
-,TRBV29-1,TRBJ2-3,CSVDIRTSGRVDMQYF
-,TRBV28,TRBJ2-1,CASSLGGTGGNEQFF
-,TRBV20-1,TRBJ1-1,CSARGGPEAFF
-,TRBV7-2,TRBJ2-7,CASSLQAGGTYEQYF
once,TRBV11-3,TRBJ2-1,CASSSGGVAKEQFF
-,TRBV10-1,TRBJ1-5,CASSDRGNQPQHF
-,TRBV28,TRBJ2-5,CASSLTGSTLETQYF
-,TRBV5-1,TRBJ2-2,CASSLGDAGAGGSLGELFF
-,TRBV6-6,TRBJ2-1,CASSLSGSSYNEQFF
-,TRBV27,TRBJ1-2,CASRMGQGDYGYTF
-,TRBV5-1,TRBJ2-1,CASSWGDGGEQFF
-,TRBV15,TRBJ2-1,CATSRPDRAVNEQFF
-,TRBV9,TRBJ2-3,CASSVGPGADTQYF
-,TRBV28,TRBJ1-5,CASRPGHRQPQHF
once,TRBV10-3,TRBJ1-6,CAINQGQNSPLHF
-,TRBV4-2,TRBJ2-3,CASSQASGIHAYNPFKSTDTQYF
-,TRBV7-2,TRBJ1-1,CASSLSWRNTEAFF
-,TRBV28,TRBJ1-6,CASSSPGTGKSSPLHF
-,TRBV14,TRBJ1-1,CASSQVLNTEAFF
-,TRBV28,TRBJ1-2,CASSIGGRDGYTF
-,TRBV7-6,TRBJ2-1,CASSLALGQGNEQFF
-,TRBV7-9,TRBJ1-4,CASSLTGHIQKLFF
-,TRBV29-1,-,CSAGSGTVAYEQYF
-,TRBV6-6,TRBJ2-1,CASSYGTNYNEQFF
-,TRBV28,TRBJ1-5,CAIIAGTGNQPQHF
-,TRBV7-8,TRBJ1-2,CASSLARDNYGYTF
-,TRBV19,TRBJ1-2,CASSMTGPGIGYGYTF
-,TRBV18,TRBJ1-1,CASSPQGKNTEAFF
-,TRBV5-1,TRBJ2-7,CASSSGAGGPPYEQYF
-,TRBV29-1,TRBJ2-3,CSVGTAGGPYSTDTQYF
-,TRBV27,TRBJ1-5,CASSQQGFGQPQHF
-,TRBV10-3,TRBJ2-3,CATQGAGTDTQYF
-,TRBV5-5,TRBJ2-7,CASSFSTGAGYEQYF
-,TRBV19,TRBJ1-5,CATGTGEHQPQHF
-,TRBV4-1,TRBJ2-7,CASSQGRQGIGGEQYF
-,TRBV6-6,TRBJ1-6,CASSYSVVGYNSPLHF
-,TRBV18,TRBJ2-2,CASSPDRVNTGELFF
-,TRBV6-5,TRBJ2-1,CARNLYNEQFF
-,TRBV7-2,TRBJ2-5,CASTRQRETQYF
few,TRBV5-1,TRBJ2-2,CATRQTTGTGELFF
-,TRBV28,TRBJ2-3,CASSFGLAGGPGADTQYF
-,TRBV28,TRBJ2-3,CASSFLGQGVYTDTQYF
-,TRBV5-1,TRBJ1-1,CASSLEYSRSEAFF
once,TRBV18,TRBJ1-4,CASSPPVGRHEKLFF
-,TRBV10-3,TRBJ2-3,CAISTGGRADTQYF
once,TRBV15,TRBJ2-5,CATSTPPGQGSETQYF
-,TRBV27,TRBJ2-2,CASSMDSANTGELFF
-,TRBV25-1,TRBJ2-2,CASSVGDSHLLGELFF
-,TRBV7-9,TRBJ1-5,CASSLSTERNQPQHF